These 11 T cell receptor beta chains originate from one sample sequenced in a study of cytomegalovirus exposure and HLA in healthy donors. This PCR relied on a set of 60 Vbeta primers and 13 Jbeta primers. Sequencing used immunoSEQ multiplex PCR; TCRdb keeps in-frame clones, though not all of them. Altogether 95,000 to 150,000 clones are present, 17% being singletons, with the ten largest covering about 3%. Sequenced input: PBMCs. The receptor source for this set is a female donor in good health and CMV-seropositive.

There are a few counts of this clone. The chain is built from TRBV5-3 and TRBJ1-5; D is unclear. TRBV5-3 is classed as an ORF, of uncertain function. The CDR3 covers 15 residues. V lost 2 bases, J lost 1 base, and 10 bases lay in between. CDR3 sequence (DNA): TGTGCCAGAAGCTTCACAGCTAAAAGCAATCAGCCCCAGCATTTT. Translation: CARSFTAKSNQPQHF.

The rearrangement joins TRBV5-1 to TRBJ2-5; TRBD1 aligns across 10 bases. The CDR3 runs 17 residues. V lost 2 bases, J lost 0 bases, and 7 bases stayed unmatched. The germline gives CDR1 SGHRS, CDR2 YFSETQ. CDR3 DNA: TGCGCCAGCAGCTTAGACAGGGGGCGGACGAACCAAGAGACCCAGTACTTC. Translating it yields CASSLDRGRTNQETQYF.

The chain links TRBV5-1 to TRBJ2-5; 8 bases are shared with TRBD2. This CDR3 has 14 amino acids. Germline V gene lookup returns CDR1 SGHRS and CDR2 YFSETQ. The junction had 4 bases not matched to a gene; V was cut back by 4 bases and J by 2 bases. CDR3 amino acids: CASSPTSGQETQYF. The DNA for the CDR3 is TGCGCCAGCAGCCCCACTAGCGGTCAAGAGACCCAGTACTTC.

This clone was detected only a few times. In DNA form, the CDR3 reads TGTGCCAGCAGCCAAGGGGGCTCCGGGACTAGCTTCACCGGGGAGCTGTTTTTT. Translating it yields CASSQGGSGTSFTGELFF. The rearrangement links TRBV4-2 to TRBJ2-2; 9 bases fit TRBD2. V gave up 1 base and J gave up 4 bases; unmatched junction bases: 10. Germline lookup yields CDR1 LGHNA and CDR2 YNFKEQ. The CDR3 extends over 18 amino acids.

This clone was seen more than once but under ten times. The chain joins TRBV6-5 to TRBJ1-4; D unresolved. The CDR3 has 16 residues. Per germline, CDR1 MNHEY and CDR2 SVGAGI. Trimming removed 0 bases from V and 0 bases from J, with 8 bases in between. The CDR3, as DNA: TGTGCCAGCAGTTACTCGACGGGATCAACTAATGAAAAACTGTTTTTT. As protein: CASSYSTGSTNEKLFF.

This clone was counted only a few times. This chain connects TRBV28 to TRBJ1-1; D uncertain. The CDR3 loop spans 17 amino acids. Trimming took 1 base from V and 0 from J, leaving 15 bases between them. Per the germline V gene, CDR1 is MDHEN and CDR2 is SYDVKM. This CDR3 is CASSLLPGSSMNTEAFF. CDR3 coding DNA: TGTGCCAGCAGTTTATTACCCGGGTCTAGCATGAACACTGAAGCTTTCTTT.

This clone was picked up a small number of times. The V and J genes are TRBV4-2 and TRBJ1-5; D remains unclear. Trimming took off 0 bases at V and 4 bases at J, with 13 bases between the two ends. There are 16 residues in the CDR3. CDR1 LGHNA and CDR2 YNFKEQ come from the germline V gene. CDR3 protein: CASSQDFGGSNQPQHF. CDR3 sequence (DNA): TGTGCCAGCAGCCAAGATTTCGGCGGCAGTAATCAGCCCCAGCATTTT.

V gene TRBV27 combines with J gene TRBJ2-1; D is perhaps TRBD1 (6 bases). The ends were cut back, 6 bases at V and 0 bases at J, with 12 bases in the middle. The CDR3 loop spans 15 amino acids. CDR1 is MNHEY, CDR2 SMNVEV, per germline (reference sequence). The CDR3 DNA follows: TGTGCCAGCAGAGCCGGGACAAGCTCCTACAATGAGCAGTTCTTC. It specifies CASRAGTSSYNEQFF.

This clone showed up just a few times. The rearrangement joins TRBV29-1 to TRBJ1-2, with D tentatively TRBD1 (6 bases). V gave up 4 bases and J gave up 5 bases, with 17 bases separating them. From germline, CDR1 is SQVTM and CDR2 ANQGSEA. This CDR3 contains 14 residues. CDR3 coding DNA: TGCAGCGTTGGAGGGGGGGCTCGGGGATATGGCTACACCTTC. It specifies CSVGGGARGYGYTF.

The CDR3 coding sequence is TGTGCCAGCAGCTTAAGGGCGGAAGCGGGGGGGGCAGATACGCAGTATTTT. This gives the protein CASSLRAEAGGADTQYF. The chain joins TRBV11-3 to TRBJ2-3, with 10 bases fitting TRBD2. CDR1 and CDR2 from the germline V gene are SGHNT and YENEEA. The CDR3 is 17 residues long. The J segment lost 4 bases and the V segment lost 2 bases, leaving 9 bases of the junction unmatched.

This clone was counted only a few times. The chain joins TRBV11-2 to TRBJ2-1; TRBD2 matches 8 bases. Germline CDR1 and CDR2: SGHAT and FQNNGV. This CDR3 contains 15 residues. Trimming removed 4 bases from V and 2 bases from J; junction bases left unmatched: 4. The CDR3 loop reads CASSYTSGTYNEQFF. The CDR3 coding sequence is TGTGCCAGCAGCTATACTAGCGGCACCTACAATGAGCAGTTCTTC. Variable domain in full (rest from reference TRBV11-2 and TRBJ2-1): EAGVAQSPRYKIIEKRQSVAFWCNPISGHATLYWYQQILGQGPKLLIQFQNNGVVDDSQLPKDRFSAERLKGVDSTLKIQPAKLEDSAVYLCASSYTSGTYNEQFFGPGTRLTVL.